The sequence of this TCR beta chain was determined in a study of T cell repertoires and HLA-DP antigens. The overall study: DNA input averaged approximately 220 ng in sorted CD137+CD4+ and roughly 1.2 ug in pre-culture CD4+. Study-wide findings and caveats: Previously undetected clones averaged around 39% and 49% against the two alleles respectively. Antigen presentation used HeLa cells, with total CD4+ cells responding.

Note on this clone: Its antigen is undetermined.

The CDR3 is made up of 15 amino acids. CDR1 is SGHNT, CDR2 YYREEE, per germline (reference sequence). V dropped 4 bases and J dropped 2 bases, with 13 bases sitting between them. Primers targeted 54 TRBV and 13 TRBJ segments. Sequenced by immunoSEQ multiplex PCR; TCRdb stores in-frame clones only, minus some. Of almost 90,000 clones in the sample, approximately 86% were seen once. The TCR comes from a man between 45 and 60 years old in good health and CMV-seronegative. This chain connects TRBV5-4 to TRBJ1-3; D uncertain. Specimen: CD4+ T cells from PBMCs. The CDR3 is CASSLETITGNTIYF. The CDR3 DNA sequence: TGTGCCAGCAGCCTAGAGACAATTACTGGAAACACCATATATTTT.